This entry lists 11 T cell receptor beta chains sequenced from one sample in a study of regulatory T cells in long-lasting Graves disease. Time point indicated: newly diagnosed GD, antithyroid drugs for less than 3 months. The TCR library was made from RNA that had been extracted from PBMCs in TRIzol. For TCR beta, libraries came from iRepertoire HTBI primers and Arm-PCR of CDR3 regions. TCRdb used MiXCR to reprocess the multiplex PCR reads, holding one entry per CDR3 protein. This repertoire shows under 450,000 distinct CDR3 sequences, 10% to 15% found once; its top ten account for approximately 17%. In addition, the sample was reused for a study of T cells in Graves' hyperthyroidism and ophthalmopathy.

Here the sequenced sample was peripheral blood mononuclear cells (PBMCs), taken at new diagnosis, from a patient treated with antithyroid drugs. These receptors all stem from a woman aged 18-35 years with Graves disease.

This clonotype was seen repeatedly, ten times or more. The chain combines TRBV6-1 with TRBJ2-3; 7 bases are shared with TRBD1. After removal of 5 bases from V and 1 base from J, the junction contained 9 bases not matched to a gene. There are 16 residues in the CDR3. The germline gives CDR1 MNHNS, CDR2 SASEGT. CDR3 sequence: CASSPPTGSGTDTQYF. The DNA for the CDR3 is TGTGCCAGCAGTCCCCCGACAGGGTCAGGCACAGATACGCAGTATTTT.

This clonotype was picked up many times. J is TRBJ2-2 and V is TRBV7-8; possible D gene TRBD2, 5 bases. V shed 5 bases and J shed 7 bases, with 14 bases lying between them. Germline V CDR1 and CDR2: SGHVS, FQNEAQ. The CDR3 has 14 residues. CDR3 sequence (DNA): TGTGCCAGCAGCCTTATTACTAGTGTCGGGGAGCTGTTTTTT. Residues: CASSLITSVGELFF.

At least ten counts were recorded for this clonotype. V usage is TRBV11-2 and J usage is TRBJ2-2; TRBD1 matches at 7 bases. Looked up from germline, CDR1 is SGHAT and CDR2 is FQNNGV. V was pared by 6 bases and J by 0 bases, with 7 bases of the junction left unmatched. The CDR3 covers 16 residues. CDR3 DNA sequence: TGTGCCAGCAGACCAGACAGGGCAACGAACACCGGGGAGCTGTTTTTT. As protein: CASRPDRATNTGELFF.

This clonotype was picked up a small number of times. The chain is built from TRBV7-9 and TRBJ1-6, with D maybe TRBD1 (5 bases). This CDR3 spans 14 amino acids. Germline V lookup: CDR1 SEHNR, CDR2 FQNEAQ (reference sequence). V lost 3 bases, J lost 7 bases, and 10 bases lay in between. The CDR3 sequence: CASSLGRNNSPLHF. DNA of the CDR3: TGTGCCAGCAGCTTGGGACGGAACAATTCACCCCTCCACTTT.

The DNA of the CDR3 is TGTGCCAGCAGCCCTAACGGACAGGGATACAATGAGCAGTTCTTC. Its translation: CASSPNGQGYNEQFF. The chain carries TRBV9 and TRBJ2-1, with 8 bases identical to TRBD1. CDR1 and CDR2 (germline): SGDLS, YYNGEE. CDR3 length equals 15 residues. V trimming: 4 bases; J trimming: 4 bases; junction bases outside the gene matches: 7.

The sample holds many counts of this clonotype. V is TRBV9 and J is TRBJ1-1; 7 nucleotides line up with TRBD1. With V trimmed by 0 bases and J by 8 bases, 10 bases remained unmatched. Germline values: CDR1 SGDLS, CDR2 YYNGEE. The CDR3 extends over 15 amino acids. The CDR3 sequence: CASSVGTGRPSEAFF. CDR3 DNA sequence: TGTGCCAGCAGCGTAGGGACAGGCCGACCTTCAGAAGCTTTCTTT.

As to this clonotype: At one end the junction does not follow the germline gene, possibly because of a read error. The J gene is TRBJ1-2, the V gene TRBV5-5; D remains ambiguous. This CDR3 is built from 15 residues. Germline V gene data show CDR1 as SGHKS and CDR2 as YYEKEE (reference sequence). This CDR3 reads CASSLGLGPSYGYTF. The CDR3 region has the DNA TGCGCCAGCAGCTTGGGTCTGGGCCCCTCCTATGGCTACACCTTC.

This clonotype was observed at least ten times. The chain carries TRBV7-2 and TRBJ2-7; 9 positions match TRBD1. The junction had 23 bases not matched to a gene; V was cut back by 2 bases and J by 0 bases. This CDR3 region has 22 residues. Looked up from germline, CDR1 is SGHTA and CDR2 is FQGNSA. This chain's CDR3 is CASSLREGGTGTGPSNSYEQYF. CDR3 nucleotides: TGTGCCAGCAGCTTACGAGAGGGGGGAACCGGGACAGGGCCCTCAAACTCCTACGAGCAGTACTTC.

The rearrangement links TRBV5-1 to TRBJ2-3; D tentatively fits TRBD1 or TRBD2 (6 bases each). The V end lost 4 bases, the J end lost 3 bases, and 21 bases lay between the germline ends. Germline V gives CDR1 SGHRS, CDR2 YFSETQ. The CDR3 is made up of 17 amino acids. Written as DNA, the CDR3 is TGCGCCAGCAGCCCCCCCACCGGGGGCGTGGGTACAGATACGCAGTATTTT. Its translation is CASSPPTGGVGTDTQYF.

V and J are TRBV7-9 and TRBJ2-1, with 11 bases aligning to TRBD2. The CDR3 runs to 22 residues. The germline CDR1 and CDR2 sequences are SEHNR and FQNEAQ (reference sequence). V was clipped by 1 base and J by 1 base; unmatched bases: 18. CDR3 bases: TGTGCCAGCAGCTTAGGCTACCCCGGGACTAGCGGAGTTTCGTCATCCTACAATGAGCAGTTCTTC. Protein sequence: CASSLGYPGTSGVSSSYNEQFF.

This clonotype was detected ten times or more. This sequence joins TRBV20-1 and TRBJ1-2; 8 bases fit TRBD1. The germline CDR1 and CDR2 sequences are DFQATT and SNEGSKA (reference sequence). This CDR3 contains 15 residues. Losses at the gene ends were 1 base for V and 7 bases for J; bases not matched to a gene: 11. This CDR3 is CSARAGQGVRFGYTF. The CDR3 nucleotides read TGCAGTGCTAGAGCCGGACAGGGAGTACGTTTTGGCTACACCTTC.